This T cell receptor (beta chain) is from a study of blood T cell repertoires in COVID-19. Concerning this clone: Compared with germline, one end of the junction differs, possibly owing to a read error.

Assay: immunoSEQ multiplex PCR; the TCRdb copy retains only in-frame clones and omits some. The sample lists under 85,000 clones; roughly 80% were seen once. The CDR3 contains 15 residues. The germline gives CDR1 SSHAT, CDR2 FNYEAQ (reference sequence). This sequence was found in a man in his 60s with active or convalescent COVID-19. Specimen: peripheral blood. The chain recombines TRBV7-7 with TRBJ1-4; tentative D call: TRBD1 (5 bases). The CDR3 loop reads CASSPRGGVDEKLFF. The CDR3 DNA reads as TGTGCTAGCAGCCCTCGTGGGGGGGTGGATGAAAAACTGTTTTTT.